This TCR beta chain comes out of a study of shared clonotypes between healthy human individuals. Every donor, a Caucasian adult, lived in Nashville, Tennessee. V dropped 6 bases and J dropped 3 bases, with 8 bases sitting between them. The CDR3 consists of 13 residues. Germline lookup yields CDR1 MDHEN and CDR2 SYDVKM. Investigators spread the genomic DNA of each subset evenly over several immunoSEQ plates. It was approximately 0.2 ug DNA, 33,000 or so T cell genomes, that sorted-subset replicate PCRs used. Generated by immunoSEQ multiplex PCR, the TCRdb table keeps only in-frame clones and is missing some. The sample lists some 1.4 million clones, roughly 95% seen once, with roughly 1.2% in the top ten.

Sequencing was performed on naive CD4+ T cells sorted from blood. This sample's subset: CD45RA+ positively selected. The clonotype was recovered from a man aged 25 to 40 in good health. The V and J genes are TRBV28 and TRBJ2-2; D not certain. The CDR3 here is CASRYRDTGELFF. CDR3 DNA: TGTGCCAGCAGGTACAGAGACACCGGGGAGCTGTTTTTT.